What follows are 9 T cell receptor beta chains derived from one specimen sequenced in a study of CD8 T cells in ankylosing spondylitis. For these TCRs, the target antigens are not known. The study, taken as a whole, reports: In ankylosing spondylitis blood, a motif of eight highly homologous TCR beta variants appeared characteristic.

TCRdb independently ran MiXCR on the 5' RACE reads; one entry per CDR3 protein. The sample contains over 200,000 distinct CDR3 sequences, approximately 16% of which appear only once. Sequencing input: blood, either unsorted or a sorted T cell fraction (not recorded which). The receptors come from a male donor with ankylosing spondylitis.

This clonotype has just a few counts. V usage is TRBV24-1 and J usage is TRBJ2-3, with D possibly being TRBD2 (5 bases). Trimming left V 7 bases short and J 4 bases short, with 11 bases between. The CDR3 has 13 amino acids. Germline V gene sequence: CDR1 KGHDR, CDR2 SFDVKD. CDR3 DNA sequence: TGTGCCACCAGAGGGAGTGGGGCAGATACGCAGTATTTT. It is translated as CATRGSGADTQYF.

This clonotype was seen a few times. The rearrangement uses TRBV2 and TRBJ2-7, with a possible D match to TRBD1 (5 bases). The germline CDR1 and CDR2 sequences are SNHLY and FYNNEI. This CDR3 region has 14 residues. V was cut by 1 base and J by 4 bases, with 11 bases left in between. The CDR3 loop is CASSEVRGTYEQYF. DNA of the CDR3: TGTGCCAGCAGTGAAGTTAGGGGAACGTACGAGCAGTACTTC.

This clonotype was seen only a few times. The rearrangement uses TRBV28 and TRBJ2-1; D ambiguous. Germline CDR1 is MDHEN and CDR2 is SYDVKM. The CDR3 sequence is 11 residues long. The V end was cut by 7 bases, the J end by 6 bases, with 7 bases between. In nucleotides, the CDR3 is TGTGCCAGCAACGGTGGCAATGAGCAGTTCTTC. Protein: CASNGGNEQFF.

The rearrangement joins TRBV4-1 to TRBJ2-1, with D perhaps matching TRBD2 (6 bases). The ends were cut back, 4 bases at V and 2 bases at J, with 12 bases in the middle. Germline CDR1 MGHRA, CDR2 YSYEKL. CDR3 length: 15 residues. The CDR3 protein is CASSPQWGAYNEQFF. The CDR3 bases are TGCGCCAGCAGCCCACAATGGGGGGCCTACAATGAGCAGTTCTTC.

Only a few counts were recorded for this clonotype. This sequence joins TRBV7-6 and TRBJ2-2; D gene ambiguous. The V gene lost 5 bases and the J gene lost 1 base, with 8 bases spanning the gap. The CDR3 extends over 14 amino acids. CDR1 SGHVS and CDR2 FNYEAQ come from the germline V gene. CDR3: CASSRHWNTGELFF. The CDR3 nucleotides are TGTGCCAGCAGCCGTCACTGGAACACCGGGGAGCTGTTTTTT.

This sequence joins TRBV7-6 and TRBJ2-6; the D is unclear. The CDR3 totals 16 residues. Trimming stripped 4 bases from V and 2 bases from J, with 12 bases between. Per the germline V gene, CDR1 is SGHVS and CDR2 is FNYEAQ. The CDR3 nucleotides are TGTGCCAGCAGCTCGCTAGGAAGGGCTGGGGCCAACGTCCTGACTTTC. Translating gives CASSSLGRAGANVLTF.

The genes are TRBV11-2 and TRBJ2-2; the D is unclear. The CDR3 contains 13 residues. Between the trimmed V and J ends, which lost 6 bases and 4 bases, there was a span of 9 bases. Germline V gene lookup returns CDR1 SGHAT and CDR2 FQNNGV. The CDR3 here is CASSRYGTGELFF. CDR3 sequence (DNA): TGTGCCAGCAGTCGCTACGGCACCGGGGAGCTGTTTTTT.

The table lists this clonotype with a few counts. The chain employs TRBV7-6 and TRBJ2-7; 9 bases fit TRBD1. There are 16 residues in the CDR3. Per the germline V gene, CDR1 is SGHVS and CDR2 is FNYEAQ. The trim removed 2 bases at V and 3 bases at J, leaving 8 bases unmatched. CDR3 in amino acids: CASSLLEGTGYYEQYF. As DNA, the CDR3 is TGTGCCAGCAGCTTACTAGAGGGGACAGGGTACTACGAGCAGTACTTC.

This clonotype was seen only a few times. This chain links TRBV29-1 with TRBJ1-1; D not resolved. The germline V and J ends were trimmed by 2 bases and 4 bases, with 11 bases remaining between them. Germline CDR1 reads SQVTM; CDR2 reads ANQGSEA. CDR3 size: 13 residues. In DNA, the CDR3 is TGCAGCGTTGAACAGTGGGAGGGCACTGAAGCTTTCTTT. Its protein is CSVEQWEGTEAFF.